This T cell receptor beta chain is from a study of PD-L1 blockade in urothelial cancer. As for the study in general: Of around 31 patients, some 25 were males with bladder-origin urothelial cancer. Peripheral blood specimens exhibited a median yield of around 140,000 T cells.

This clone was detected a few times. The time point: pretreatment peripheral blood. Each patient gave between 1 and 8 samples of peripheral blood mononuclear cells, which were collected pretreatment and during treatment. The V gene lost 4 bases and the J gene lost 3 bases, with 13 bases spanning the gap. CDR1 and CDR2 (germline): SGHAT, FQNNGV. The CDR3 loop spans 15 amino acids. TCR analog templates of synthetic origin were spiked into each PCR. This table comes from immunoSEQ multiplex PCR, and its TCRdb copy is limited to in-frame clones, with some not included. Here the sample spans roughly 52,000 clones, approximately 85% being singletons.

V gene TRBV11-2 combines with J gene TRBJ2-1; no clear D gene. Sample: PBMCs, taken around atezolizumab (anti-PD-L1) treatment. The clonotype originates from a man aged 70-80 years with urothelial cancer. The CDR3, as DNA: TGTGCCAGCAGCTCCGCTAACGCCTACTACAATGAGCAGTTCTTC. Translating it yields CASSSANAYYNEQFF.